Listed below are T cell receptor beta chains from one sample, sequenced in a study of blood T cell repertoires in COVID-19. The assay was immunoSEQ multiplex PCR, and TCRdb's table has in-frame clones only and misses some. The data show hundreds of thousands of clones, 88% seen once. Sequencing input: PBMCs or T cells enriched from blood (not recorded which). Receptors were obtained from a woman aged 25 to 39 who had recovered from COVID-19. Both conserved end residues are part of each CDR3. The D gene is left open where the match is weak. Some rows mark clone size as missing; the rest say once, few, many or name a class of expanded clone.

size: .; J: TRBJ2-2; D: .; V: TRBV5-1; CDR3: CASTLRGVNTGELFF; DNA: TGCGCCAGCACCTTGCGGGGAGTTAACACCGGGGAGCTGTTTTTT
size: .; J: TRBJ2-7; D: .; V: TRBV5-5; CDR3: CASSYLGADPSYEQYF; DNA: TGTGCCAGCAGTTACTTAGGGGCGGACCCCTCCTACGAGCAGTACTTC
size: .; J: TRBJ2-3; D: TRBD2; V: TRBV2; CDR3: CASSSPSGYRADTQYF; DNA: TGTGCCAGCAGTTCCCCTAGCGGGTACCGCGCAGATACGCAGTATTTT
size: few; J: TRBJ1-2; D: .; V: TRBV19; CDR3: CASFSYREGNYGYTF; DNA: TGTGCCAGCTTTTCCTACAGGGAAGGAAACTATGGCTACACCTTC
size: .; J: TRBJ1-2; D: .; V: TRBV2; CDR3: CASSRDRFGAYGYTF; DNA: TGTGCCAGCAGCCGAGACAGGTTCGGTGCCTATGGCTACACCTTC
size: once; J: TRBJ1-1; D: .; V: TRBV5-1; CDR3: CASSLAPQTAYTEAFF; DNA: TGCGCCAGCAGCTTGGCCCCGCAGACAGCCTACACTGAAGCTTTCTTT
size: .; J: TRBJ2-2; D: TRBD2; V: TRBV5-1; CDR3: CASSGGRGTGELFF; DNA: TGCGCCAGCAGCGGCGGGAGGGGCACCGGGGAGCTGTTTTTT
size: .; J: TRBJ2-5; D: .; V: TRBV19; CDR3: CASGWGGAETQYF; DNA: TGTGCCAGTGGTTGGGGGGGCGCAGAGACCCAGTACTTC
size: .; J: TRBJ1-6; D: .; V: TRBV7-9; CDR3: CASSLQGVSPLHF; DNA: TGTGCCAGCAGCTTACAAGGGGTATCACCCCTCCACTTT
size: few; J: TRBJ2-1; D: .; V: TRBV5-1; CDR3: CASSLGNSFYYNEQFF; DNA: TGCGCCAGCAGCTTGGGAAACAGCTTTTACTACAATGAGCAGTTCTTC
size: .; J: TRBJ2-2; D: .; V: TRBV24-1; CDR3: CATSLSLQSANTGELFF; DNA: TGTGCCACCAGTTTGTCTTTACAGTCGGCGAACACCGGGGAGCTGTTTTTT
size: .; J: TRBJ1-1; D: .; V: TRBV29-1; CDR3: CSVDDIIAFF; DNA: TGCAGCGTTGATGACATTATAGCTTTCTTT
size: once; J: TRBJ2-7; D: TRBD2; V: TRBV4-1; CDR3: CASSQAYTAGAPEQYF; DNA: TGCGCCAGCAGCCAGGCATATACGGCGGGAGCTCCCGAGCAGTACTTC
size: .; J: TRBJ2-4; D: .; V: TRBV30; CDR3: CAWSRGVKNIQYF; DNA: TGTGCCTGGAGCAGGGGGGTTAAAAACATTCAGTACTTC
size: .; J: TRBJ2-3; D: .; V: TRBV27; CDR3: CASSLSTVLPKDTQYF; DNA: TGTGCCAGCAGTTTATCCACAGTGTTGCCCAAAGATACGCAGTATTTT
size: .; J: TRBJ1-2; D: .; V: TRBV19; CDR3: CASLSPFWGYTF; DNA: TGTGCCAGTTTGAGCCCCTTCTGGGGCTACACCTTC
size: .; J: TRBJ2-7; D: .; V: TRBV10-3; CDR3: CAISGTSSYEQYF; DNA: TGTGCCATCAGTGGTACATCTTCCTACGAGCAGTACTTC
size: .; J: TRBJ1-2; D: .; V: TRBV18; CDR3: CASSPLQVSNYGYTF; DNA: TGTGCCAGCTCACCACTGCAGGTTTCTAACTATGGCTACACCTTC
size: .; J: TRBJ2-5; D: .; V: TRBV5-6; CDR3: CASSSYQETQYF; DNA: TGTGCCAGCAGCTCGTACCAAGAGACCCAGTACTTC
size: .; J: TRBJ1-1; D: .; V: TRBV7-2; CDR3: CASSLGHPRNTEAFF; DNA: TGTGCCAGCAGCCTTGGACACCCGAGGAACACTGAAGCTTTCTTT
size: once; J: TRBJ2-7; D: TRBD1; V: TRBV18; CDR3: CASSPTGQGAYEQYF; DNA: TGTGCCAGCTCACCTACCGGACAGGGGGCCTACGAGCAGTACTTC
size: .; J: TRBJ2-7; D: TRBD1; V: TRBV28; CDR3: CASSPYIDRGDYEQYF; DNA: TGTGCCAGCAGCCCTTATATCGACAGGGGGGACTACGAGCAGTACTTC
size: .; J: TRBJ1-4; D: TRBD1; V: TRBV10-1; CDR3: CASSEKDREGEKLFF; DNA: TGCGCCAGCAGTGAAAAGGACAGGGAGGGGGAAAAACTGTTTTTT
size: few; J: TRBJ1-4; D: .; V: TRBV25-1; CDR3: CASRRNEKLFF; DNA: TGTGCCAGCAGACGGAATGAAAAACTGTTTTTT
size: .; J: TRBJ2-3; D: TRBD2; V: TRBV7-2; CDR3: CASSQQLAGEDTQYF; DNA: TGTGCCAGCAGCCAGCAACTAGCGGGGGAAGATACGCAGTATTTT
size: .; J: TRBJ2-7; D: TRBD1; V: TRBV7-3; CDR3: CASSLGPGGNYEQYF; DNA: TGTGCCAGCAGCTTAGGGCCAGGGGGCAACTACGAGCAGTACTTC
size: .; J: TRBJ2-7; D: .; V: TRBV4-1; CDR3: CASSQAQSIGQYF; DNA: TGCGCCAGCAGCCAAGCCCAAAGCATCGGGCAGTACTTC
size: .; J: TRBJ2-5; D: TRBD1; V: TRBV18; CDR3: CASSASGTGEETQYF; DNA: TGTGCCAGCTCAGCATCCGGGACAGGCGAAGAGACCCAGTACTTC
size: .; J: TRBJ1-2; D: .; V: TRBV28; CDR3: CASPRGRAQGYTF; DNA: TGTGCCAGCCCCCGGGGAAGGGCCCAGGGCTACACCTTC
size: .; J: TRBJ2-5; D: TRBD1; V: TRBV11-3; CDR3: CASSQGAETQYF; DNA: TGTGCCAGCAGCCAGGGGGCAGAGACCCAGTACTTC
size: .; J: TRBJ2-4; D: TRBD2; V: TRBV5-4; CDR3: CASSPGGSQFPNIQYF; DNA: TGTGCCAGCAGCCCGGGAGGCAGTCAATTTCCAAACATTCAGTACTTC
size: .; J: TRBJ2-7; D: TRBD2; V: TRBV29-1; CDR3: CSVGGGTYEQYF; DNA: TGCAGCGTTGGGGGGGGTACCTACGAGCAGTACTTC
size: .; J: TRBJ2-7; D: .; V: TRBV9; CDR3: CASSVGASGTYEQYF; DNA: TGTGCCAGCAGCGTAGGAGCTAGTGGAACCTACGAGCAGTACTTC
size: once; J: TRBJ2-1; D: .; V: TRBV20-1; CDR3: CSASSRRGPYNEQFF; DNA: TGCAGTGCTAGTTCTAGGAGGGGGCCATACAATGAGCAGTTCTTC
size: .; J: TRBJ2-1; D: TRBD2; V: TRBV7-8; CDR3: CASSLERTGTSGGYSYNEQFF; DNA: TGTGCCAGCAGCTTAGAGCGAACCGGGACTAGCGGGGGTTACTCCTACAATGAGCAGTTCTTC